What follows is one T cell receptor (beta chain) and its context. Its specificity is not known. These data are taken from a study of OX40 agonist ivuxolimab in advanced cancers. Study at large: The study enrolled dose-escalation patients with hepatocellular carcinoma, melanoma, renal cell or head and neck cancer. The study, taken as a whole, reports: The study observed clonal expansion of CD4+ and CD8+ blood T cells by week 6 at 0.1 to 3.0 mg/kg. Specificity for antigen went undetermined in the expanded peripheral T cells.

Profiling relied on immunoSEQ multiplex PCR, and the TCRdb table lists in-frame clones only, not all of them. The data contain approximately 75,000 clones, about 73% of them singletons. This TCR came from an adult with an advanced solid tumor such as melanoma, head and neck, liver or kidney cancer. Sequencing was performed on CD4+ or CD8+ T cells sorted from blood, taken in a trial of the OX40 agonist ivuxolimab.

This chain's CDR3 is CATSNTGGRLFF. The CDR3 bases are TGTGCCACCAGCAACACAGGGGGCCGACTGTTTTTT. The V call is TRBV15, the J call TRBJ1-4; 9 nucleotides match TRBD1. The ends lost 4 bases at V and 13 bases at J; junction bases unmatched: 4. The CDR3 is made up of 12 amino acids. From germline, CDR1 is LNHNV and CDR2 YYDKDF (reference sequence).